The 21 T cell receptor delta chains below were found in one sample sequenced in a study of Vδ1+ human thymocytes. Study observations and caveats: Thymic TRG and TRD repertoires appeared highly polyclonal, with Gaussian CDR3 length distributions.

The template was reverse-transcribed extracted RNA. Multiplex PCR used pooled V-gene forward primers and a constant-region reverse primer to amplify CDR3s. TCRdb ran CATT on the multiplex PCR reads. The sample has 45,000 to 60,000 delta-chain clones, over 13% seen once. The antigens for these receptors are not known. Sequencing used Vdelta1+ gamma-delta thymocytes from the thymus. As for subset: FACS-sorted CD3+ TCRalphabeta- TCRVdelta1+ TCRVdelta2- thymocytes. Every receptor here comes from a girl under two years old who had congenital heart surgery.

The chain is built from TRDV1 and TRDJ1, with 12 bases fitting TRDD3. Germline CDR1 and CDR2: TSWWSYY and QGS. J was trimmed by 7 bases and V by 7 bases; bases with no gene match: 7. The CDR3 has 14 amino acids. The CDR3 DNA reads TGTGCTCTTGTGGGGCTGGGGGATACGCGTAAACTCATCTTT. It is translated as CALVGLGDTRKLIF.

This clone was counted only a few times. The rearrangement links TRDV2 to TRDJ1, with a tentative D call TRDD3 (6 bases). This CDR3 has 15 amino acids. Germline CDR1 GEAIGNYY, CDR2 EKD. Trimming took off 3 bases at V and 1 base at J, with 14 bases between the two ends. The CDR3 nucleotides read TGTGCCTGTGACGCTCCACGGGGATGCACCGATAAACTCATCTTT. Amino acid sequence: CACDAPRGCTDKLIF.

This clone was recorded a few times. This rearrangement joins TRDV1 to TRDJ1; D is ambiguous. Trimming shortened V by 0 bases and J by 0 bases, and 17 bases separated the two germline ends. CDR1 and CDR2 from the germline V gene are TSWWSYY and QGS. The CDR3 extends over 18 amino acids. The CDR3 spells CALGELDVETVYTDKLIF. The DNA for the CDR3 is TGTGCTCTTGGGGAACTCGACGTGGAAACCGTTTACACCGATAAACTCATCTTT.

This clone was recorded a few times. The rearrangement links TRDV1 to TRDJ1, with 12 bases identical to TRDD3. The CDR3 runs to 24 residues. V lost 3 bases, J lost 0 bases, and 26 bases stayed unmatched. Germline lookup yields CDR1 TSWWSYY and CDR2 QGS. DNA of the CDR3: TGTGCTCTTGGGGAGGCCTCCTCCTACGCCCTTCGTACTGGGGGATACAAGAACACCGATAAACTCATCTTT. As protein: CALGEASSYALRTGGYKNTDKLIF.

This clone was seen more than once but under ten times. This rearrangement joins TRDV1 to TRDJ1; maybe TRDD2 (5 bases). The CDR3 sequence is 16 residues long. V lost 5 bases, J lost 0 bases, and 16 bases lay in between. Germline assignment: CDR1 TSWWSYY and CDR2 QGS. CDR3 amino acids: CALGPFLGTYTDKLIF. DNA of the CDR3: TGTGCTCTTGGGCCCTTCTTAGGTACTTACACCGATAAACTCATCTTT.

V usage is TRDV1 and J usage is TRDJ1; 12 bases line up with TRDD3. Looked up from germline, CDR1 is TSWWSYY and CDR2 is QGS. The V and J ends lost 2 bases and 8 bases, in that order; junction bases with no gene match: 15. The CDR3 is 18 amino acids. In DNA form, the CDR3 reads TGTGCTCTTGGGGAATTTCTCCTACGCGTACTGGGGGATACCAAACTCATCTTT. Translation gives CALGEFLLRVLGDTKLIF.

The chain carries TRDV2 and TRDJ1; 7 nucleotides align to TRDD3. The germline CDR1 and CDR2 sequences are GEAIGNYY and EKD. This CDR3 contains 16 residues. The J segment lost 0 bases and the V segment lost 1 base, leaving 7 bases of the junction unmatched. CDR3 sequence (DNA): TGTGCCTGTGACACGTTGTACTGGGGACACACCGATAAACTCATCTTT. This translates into CACDTLYWGHTDKLIF.

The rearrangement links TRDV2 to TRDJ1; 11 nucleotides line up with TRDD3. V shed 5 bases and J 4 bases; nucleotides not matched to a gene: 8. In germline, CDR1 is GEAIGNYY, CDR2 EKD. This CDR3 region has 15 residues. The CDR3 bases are TGTGCCTGTGGGTACTGGGGGATAATTGGCGATAAACTCATCTTT. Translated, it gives CACGYWGIIGDKLIF.

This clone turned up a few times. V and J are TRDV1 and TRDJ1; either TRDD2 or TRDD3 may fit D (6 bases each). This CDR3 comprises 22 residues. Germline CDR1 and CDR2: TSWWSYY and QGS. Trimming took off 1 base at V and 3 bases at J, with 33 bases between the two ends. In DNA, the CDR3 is TGTGCTCTTGGGGAACCAAGCCTTCCGTTCCAGTGTACTGGGTGCAGTTCCGATAAACTCATCTTT. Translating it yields CALGEPSLPFQCTGCSSDKLIF.

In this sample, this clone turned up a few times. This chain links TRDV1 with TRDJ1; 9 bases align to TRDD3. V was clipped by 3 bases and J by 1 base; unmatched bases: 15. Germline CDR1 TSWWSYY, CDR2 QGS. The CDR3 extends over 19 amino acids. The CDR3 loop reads CALGDHRSQTGGRTDKLIF. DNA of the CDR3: TGTGCTCTTGGGGACCACCGTTCCCAAACTGGGGGACGCACCGATAAACTCATCTTT.

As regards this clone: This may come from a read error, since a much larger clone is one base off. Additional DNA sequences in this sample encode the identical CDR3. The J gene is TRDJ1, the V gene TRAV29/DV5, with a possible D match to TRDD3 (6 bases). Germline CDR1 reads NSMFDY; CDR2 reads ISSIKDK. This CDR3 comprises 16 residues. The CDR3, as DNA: TGTGCCGCAAACTCCCCTCTGGGGCGCCGCACCGATAAACTCATCTTT. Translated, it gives CAANSPLGRRTDKLIF.

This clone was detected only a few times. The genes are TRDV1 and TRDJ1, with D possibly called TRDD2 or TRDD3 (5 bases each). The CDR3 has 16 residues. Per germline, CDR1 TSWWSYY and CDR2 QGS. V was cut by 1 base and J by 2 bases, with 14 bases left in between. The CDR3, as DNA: TGTGCTCTTGGGGAACGGGGTCCTAGGGGGACCGATAAACTCATCTTT. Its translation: CALGERGPRGTDKLIF.

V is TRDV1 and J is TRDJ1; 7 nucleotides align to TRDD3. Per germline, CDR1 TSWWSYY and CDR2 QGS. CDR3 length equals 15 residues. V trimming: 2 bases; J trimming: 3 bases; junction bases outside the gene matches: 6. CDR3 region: CALGEDRLGPDKLIF. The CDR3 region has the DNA TGTGCTCTTGGGGAAGACCGACTGGGGCCCGATAAACTCATCTTT.

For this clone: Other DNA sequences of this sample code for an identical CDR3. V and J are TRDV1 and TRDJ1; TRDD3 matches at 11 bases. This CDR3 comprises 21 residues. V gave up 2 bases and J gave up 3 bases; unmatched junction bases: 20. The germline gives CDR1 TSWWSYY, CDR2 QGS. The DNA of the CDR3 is TGTGCTCTTGGGGAATTCGCTGGGGCAGCTGGGGGATACCAGGTGGCCGATAAACTCATCTTT. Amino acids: CALGEFAGAAGGYQVADKLIF.

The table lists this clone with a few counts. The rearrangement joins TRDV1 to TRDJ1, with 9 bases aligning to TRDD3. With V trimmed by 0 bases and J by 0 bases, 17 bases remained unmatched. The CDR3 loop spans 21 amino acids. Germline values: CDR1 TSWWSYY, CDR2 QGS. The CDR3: CALGELGPREYWGTYTDKLIF. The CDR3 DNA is TGTGCTCTTGGGGAACTTGGTCCTCGGGAGTACTGGGGGACGTACACCGATAAACTCATCTTT.

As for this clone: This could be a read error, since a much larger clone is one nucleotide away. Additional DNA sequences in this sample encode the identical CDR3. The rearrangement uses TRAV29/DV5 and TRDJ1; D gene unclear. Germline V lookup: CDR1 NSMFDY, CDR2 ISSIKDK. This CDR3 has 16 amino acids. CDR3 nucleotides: TGTGCCGCAAGCGCGTTTAGTAGGTATTTCTGGCGGCAACTCATCTTT. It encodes CAASAFSRYFWRQLIF.

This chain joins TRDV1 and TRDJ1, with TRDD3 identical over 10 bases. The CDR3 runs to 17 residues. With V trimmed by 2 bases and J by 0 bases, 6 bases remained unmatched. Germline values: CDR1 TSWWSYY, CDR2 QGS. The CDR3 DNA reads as TGTGCTCTTGGGGAATTCGAGGGGGATACGCACACCGATAAACTCATCTTT. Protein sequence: CALGEFEGDTHTDKLIF.

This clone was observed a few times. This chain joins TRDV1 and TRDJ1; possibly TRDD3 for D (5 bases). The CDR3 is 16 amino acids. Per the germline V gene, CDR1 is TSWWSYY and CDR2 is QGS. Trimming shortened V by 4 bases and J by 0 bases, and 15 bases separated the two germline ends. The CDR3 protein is CALGVFSWEYTDKLIF. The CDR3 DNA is TGTGCTCTTGGGGTCTTTAGCTGGGAGTACACCGATAAACTCATCTTT.

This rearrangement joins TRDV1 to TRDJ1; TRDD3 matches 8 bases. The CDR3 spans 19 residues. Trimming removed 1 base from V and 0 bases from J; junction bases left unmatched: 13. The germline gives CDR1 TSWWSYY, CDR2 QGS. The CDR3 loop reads CALGEPLGQLGGYTDKLIF. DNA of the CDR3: TGTGCTCTTGGGGAACCACTAGGGCAACTGGGGGGGTACACCGATAAACTCATCTTT.

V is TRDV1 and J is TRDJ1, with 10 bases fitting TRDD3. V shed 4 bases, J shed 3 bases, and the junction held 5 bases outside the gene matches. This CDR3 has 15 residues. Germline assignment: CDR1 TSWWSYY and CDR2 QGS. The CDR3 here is CALGGPGDTADKLIF. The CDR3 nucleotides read TGTGCTCTTGGGGGCCCGGGGGATACGGCCGATAAACTCATCTTT.

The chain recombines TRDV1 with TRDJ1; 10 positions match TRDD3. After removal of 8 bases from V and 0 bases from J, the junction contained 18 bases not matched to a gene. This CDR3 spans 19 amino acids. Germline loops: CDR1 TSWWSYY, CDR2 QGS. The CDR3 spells CALTSYDKWGILHTDKLIF. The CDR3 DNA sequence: TGTGCTCTTACTTCCTACGATAAATGGGGGATACTCCACACCGATAAACTCATCTTT.